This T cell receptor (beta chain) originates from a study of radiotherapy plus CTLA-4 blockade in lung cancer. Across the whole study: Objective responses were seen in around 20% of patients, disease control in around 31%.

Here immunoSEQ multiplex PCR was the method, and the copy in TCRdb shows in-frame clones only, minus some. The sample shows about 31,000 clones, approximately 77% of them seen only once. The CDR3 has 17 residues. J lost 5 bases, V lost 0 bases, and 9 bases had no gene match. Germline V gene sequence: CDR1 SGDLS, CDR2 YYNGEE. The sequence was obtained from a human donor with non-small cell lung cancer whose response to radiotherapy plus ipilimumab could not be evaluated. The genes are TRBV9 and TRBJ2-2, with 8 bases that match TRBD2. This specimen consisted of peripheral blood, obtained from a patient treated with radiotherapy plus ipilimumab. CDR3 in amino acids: CASSVASRGGETGELFF. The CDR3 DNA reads TGTGCCAGCAGCGTAGCTAGCCGGGGGGGCGAAACCGGGGAGCTGTTTTTT.